This TCR beta chain was found in a study of blood T cell repertoires in COVID-19. V was clipped by 0 bases and J by 3 bases; unmatched bases: 3. The germline V gene encodes CDR1 SGHRS and CDR2 YFSETQ. This CDR3 is 15 amino acids long. Libraries were prepared by immunoSEQ multiplex PCR; TCRdb keeps only in-frame clonotypes and omits some of them. This sample has about 230,000 clones, with roughly 89% found just once. V usage is TRBV5-1 and J usage is TRBJ2-3, with 8 positions matching TRBD2. The source material was PBMCs or T cells enriched from blood (not recorded which). The origin of this receptor is a woman in her twenties or thirties with acute COVID-19. This CDR3 is CASSLASGGTDTQYF. The CDR3 DNA is TGCGCCAGCAGCTTGGCCAGCGGGGGAACAGATACGCAGTATTTT.